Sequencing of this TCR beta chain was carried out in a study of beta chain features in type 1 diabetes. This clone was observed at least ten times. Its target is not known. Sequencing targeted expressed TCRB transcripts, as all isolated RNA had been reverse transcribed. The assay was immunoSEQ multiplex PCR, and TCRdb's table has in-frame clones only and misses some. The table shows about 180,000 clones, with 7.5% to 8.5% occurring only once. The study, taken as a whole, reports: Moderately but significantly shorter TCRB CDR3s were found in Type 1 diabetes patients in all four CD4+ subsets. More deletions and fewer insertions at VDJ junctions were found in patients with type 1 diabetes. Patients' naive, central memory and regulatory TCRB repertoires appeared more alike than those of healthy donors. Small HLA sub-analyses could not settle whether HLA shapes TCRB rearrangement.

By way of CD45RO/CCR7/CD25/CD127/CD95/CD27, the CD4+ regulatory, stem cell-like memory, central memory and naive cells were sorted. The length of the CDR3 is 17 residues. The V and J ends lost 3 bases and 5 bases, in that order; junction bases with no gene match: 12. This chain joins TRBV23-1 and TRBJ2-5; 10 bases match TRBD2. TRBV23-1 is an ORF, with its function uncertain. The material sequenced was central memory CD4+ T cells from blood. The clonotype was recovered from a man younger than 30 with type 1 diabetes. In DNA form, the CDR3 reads TGCGCCAGCAGTCAGCCCCGGGGAGCGGGGGGGCGTGAGACCCAGTACTTC. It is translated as CASSQPRGAGGRETQYF.